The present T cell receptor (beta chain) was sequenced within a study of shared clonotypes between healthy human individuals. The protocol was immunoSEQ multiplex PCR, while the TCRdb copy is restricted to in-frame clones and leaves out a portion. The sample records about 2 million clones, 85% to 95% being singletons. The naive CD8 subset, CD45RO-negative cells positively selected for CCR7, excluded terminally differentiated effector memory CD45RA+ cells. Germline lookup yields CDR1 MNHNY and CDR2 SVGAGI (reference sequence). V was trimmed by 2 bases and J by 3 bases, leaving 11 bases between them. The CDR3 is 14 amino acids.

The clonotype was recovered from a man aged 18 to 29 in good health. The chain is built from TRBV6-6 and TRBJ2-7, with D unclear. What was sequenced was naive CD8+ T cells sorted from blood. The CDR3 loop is CASSYTGPNYEQYF. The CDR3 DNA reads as TGTGCCAGCAGTTACACCGGACCCAACTACGAGCAGTACTTC.